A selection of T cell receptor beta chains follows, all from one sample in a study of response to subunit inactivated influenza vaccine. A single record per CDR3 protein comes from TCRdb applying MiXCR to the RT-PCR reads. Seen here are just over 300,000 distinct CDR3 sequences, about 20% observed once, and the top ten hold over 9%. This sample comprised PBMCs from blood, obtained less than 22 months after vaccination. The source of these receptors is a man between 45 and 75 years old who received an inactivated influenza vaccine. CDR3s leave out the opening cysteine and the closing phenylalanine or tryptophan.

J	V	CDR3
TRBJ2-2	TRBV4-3	ASSPHSTSAGELF
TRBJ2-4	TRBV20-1	SAPYRLAQAKNIQY
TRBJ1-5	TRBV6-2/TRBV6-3	ASSYSGNNQPQH
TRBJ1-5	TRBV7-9	ASSYTDQPQH
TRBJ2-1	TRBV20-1	SARPPLLGEGTNEQF
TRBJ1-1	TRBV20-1	SVAQGADTEAF
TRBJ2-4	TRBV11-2	ASSSPLRRGVAKNIQY
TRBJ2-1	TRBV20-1	SASLQVYNEQF
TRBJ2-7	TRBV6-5	ASGVDSYEQY
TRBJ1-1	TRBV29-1	SVAPERDTEAF
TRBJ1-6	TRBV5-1	ASSFSGAPGSPLH
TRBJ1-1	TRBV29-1	SVGGETEAF
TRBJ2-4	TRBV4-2	ASSQGDSKNIQY
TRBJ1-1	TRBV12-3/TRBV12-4	ASSPRQENTEAF
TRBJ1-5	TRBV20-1	SAATTWVDQPQH
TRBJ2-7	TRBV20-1	SARESGGGSYEQY
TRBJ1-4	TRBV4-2	ARSQGTGVPNEKLF
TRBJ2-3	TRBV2	ASSEPPGGTQY
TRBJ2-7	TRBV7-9	ASRRPRDSYEQY
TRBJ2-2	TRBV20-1	SAPGRLNTGELF
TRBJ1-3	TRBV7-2	ASSLAPGAGGNTIY
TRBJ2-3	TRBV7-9	ASSKYDRGGLY
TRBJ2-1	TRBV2	ASSDGQGVYNEQF
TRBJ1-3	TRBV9	ASSVTGSERNTIY
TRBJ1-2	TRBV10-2	ASSETTMQYGYT
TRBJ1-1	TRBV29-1	SVEEPGGTEAF
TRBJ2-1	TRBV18	ASSPPARLGEQF
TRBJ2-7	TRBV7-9	ASSLWDRSYEQY
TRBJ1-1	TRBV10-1	ASSEQNTEAF
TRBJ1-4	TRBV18	ASSPRSGTNEKLF
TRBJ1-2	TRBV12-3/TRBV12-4	ASRIQGPYGYT
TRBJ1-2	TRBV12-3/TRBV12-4	ASSTGTGAYGYT
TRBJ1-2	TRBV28	ASSLLGQSYYVGYT
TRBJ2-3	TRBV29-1	SGVLPNTDTQY
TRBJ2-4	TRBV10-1	ASSDGGSNIQY
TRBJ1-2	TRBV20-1	SARGPGGRGTNYGYT
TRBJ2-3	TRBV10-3	AIMRGFIQDTQY
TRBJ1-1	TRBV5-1	ASSLDRGRTF
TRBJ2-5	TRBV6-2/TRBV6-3	ASSYSREVETQY
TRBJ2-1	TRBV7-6	ASSSSPGTSVYNEQF
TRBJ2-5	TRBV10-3	AIKDTGVGTQY